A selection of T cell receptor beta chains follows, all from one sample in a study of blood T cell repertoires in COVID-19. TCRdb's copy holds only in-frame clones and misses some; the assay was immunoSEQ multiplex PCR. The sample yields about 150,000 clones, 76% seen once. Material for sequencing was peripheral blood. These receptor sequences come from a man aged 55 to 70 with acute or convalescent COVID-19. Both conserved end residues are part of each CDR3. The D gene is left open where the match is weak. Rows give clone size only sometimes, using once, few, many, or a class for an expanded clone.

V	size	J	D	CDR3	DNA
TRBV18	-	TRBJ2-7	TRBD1	CASSPRYQGTGILYEQYF	TGTGCCAGCTCACCACGTTACCAGGGGACAGGCATACTCTACGAGCAGTACTTC
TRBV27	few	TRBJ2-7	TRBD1	CASSFSFGDSSYEQYF	TGTGCCAGCAGTTTTTCATTCGGGGACAGCTCCTACGAGCAGTACTTC
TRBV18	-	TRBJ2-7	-	CASSRSGSYEQYF	TGTGCCAGCTCACGTTCAGGGTCCTACGAGCAGTACTTC
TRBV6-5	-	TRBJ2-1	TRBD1	CASMTGRGLYNEQFF	TGTGCCAGCATGACGGGCAGGGGGCTGTACAATGAGCAGTTCTTC
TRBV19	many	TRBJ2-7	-	CASGTGQTHYEQYF	TGTGCCAGTGGCACCGGACAGACCCATTACGAGCAGTACTTC
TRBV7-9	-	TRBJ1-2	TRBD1	CASSSDLGQYYGYTF	TGTGCCAGCAGCTCGGACCTGGGACAGTACTATGGCTACACCTTC
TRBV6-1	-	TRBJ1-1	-	CASSEWGVVTEAFF	TGTGCCAGCAGTGAATGGGGGGTAGTCACTGAAGCTTTCTTT
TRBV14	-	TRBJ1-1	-	CASSQGGAEAFF	TGTGCCAGCAGCCAAGGGGGGGCTGAAGCTTTCTTT
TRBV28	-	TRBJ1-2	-	CASSLGGGDYGYTF	TGTGCCAGCAGTTTAGGAGGCGGCGACTATGGCTACACCTTC
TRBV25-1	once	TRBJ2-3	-	CASSDRALGDTQYF	TGTGCCAGCAGTGACAGGGCCCTAGGGGATACGCAGTATTTT
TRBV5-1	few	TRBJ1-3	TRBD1	CASRLTGTGNTIYF	TGCGCCAGCCGCTTGACAGGGACTGGAAACACCATATATTTT
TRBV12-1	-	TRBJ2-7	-	CASSFPRQGPHSYEQYF	TGTGCCAGCAGCTTTCCTCGGCAGGGCCCACACTCCTACGAGCAGTACTTC
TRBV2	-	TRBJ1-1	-	CAGKRGGTTEAFF	TGTGCCGGAAAAAGGGGGGGTACCACTGAAGCTTTCTTT
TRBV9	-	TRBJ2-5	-	CASSVGNSQETQYF	TGTGCCAGCAGCGTAGGAAACAGCCAAGAGACCCAGTACTTC
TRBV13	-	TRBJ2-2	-	CASSPYTGELFF	TGTGCCAGCAGCCCGTACACCGGGGAGCTGTTTTTT